A single sample gave rise to the 24 T cell receptor beta chains below, sequenced in a study of T cell responses to AZD1222 COVID-19 vaccine. Assay used: immunoSEQ multiplex PCR; TCRdb lists only in-frame clones, some missing. Of around 70,000 clones detected, 88% appear once; the ten largest clones hold 7.8%. The sequencing here drew on peripheral blood, taken on day 0 of AZD1222 vaccination. The receptors here all came from an adult in good health.

The chain employs TRBV12-3 or TRBV12-4 and TRBJ1-1; no definite D call. V was clipped by 7 bases and J by 5 bases, with 11 bases between them. The CDR3 is 12 amino acids. The DNA of the CDR3 is TGTGCCAGCACCACACTAGGGACTGAAGCTTTCTTT. Protein product: CASTTLGTEAFF.

The CDR3 sequence: CASSQVAAGGPGEQFF. The CDR3 DNA reads TGTGCCAGCAGCCAAGTCGCAGCGGGAGGGCCCGGTGAGCAGTTCTTC. The chain is built from TRBV4-2 and TRBJ2-1; 10 positions agree with TRBD2. V gave up 1 base and J gave up 9 bases; unmatched junction bases: 9. Germline CDR1 and CDR2: LGHNA and YNFKEQ. The CDR3 covers 16 residues.

This clone was observed a single time. The CDR3 sequence: CASGLYSITDTQYF. The CDR3 DNA sequence: TGTGCTAGTGGTTTGTACAGTATTACAGATACGCAGTATTTT. J is TRBJ2-3 and V is TRBV12-5; D remains ambiguous. This CDR3 region has 14 residues. Germline V gives CDR1 LGHNT, CDR2 FRNRAP. Trimming removed 2 bases at V and 3 bases at J, with 9 bases between.

This chain connects TRBV5-1 to TRBJ1-4; the D is unclear. The ends were cut back, 1 base at V and 6 bases at J, with 10 bases in the middle. The CDR3 has 14 amino acids. Per the germline V gene, CDR1 is SGHRS and CDR2 is YFSETQ. CDR3 loop: CASSLFGFDEKLFF. CDR3 DNA: TGCGCCAGCAGCTTGTTTGGGTTCGATGAAAAACTGTTTTTT.

The DNA of the CDR3 is TGTGCCAGCAGCGCCCCAGACTACTATGGCTACACCTTC. Residues: CASSAPDYYGYTF. This chain joins TRBV9 and TRBJ1-2; unclear D gene. The CDR3 has 13 residues. Germline V gene lookup returns CDR1 SGDLS and CDR2 YYNGEE. V was pared by 3 bases and J by 3 bases, with 9 bases between.

The chain joins TRBV6-5 to TRBJ1-1; D possibly corresponds to TRBD1 (5 bases). V lost 5 bases and J 0 bases, leaving 13 bases between the germline ends. The CDR3 has 15 residues. Per germline, CDR1 MNHEY and CDR2 SVGAGI. CDR3 DNA sequence: TGTGCCAGCAGTAAGGGCTGGGGGGTGAACACTGAAGCTTTCTTT. Translation gives CASSKGWGVNTEAFF.

The rearrangement uses TRBV30 and TRBJ2-2, with 8 bases lining up with TRBD2. The V segment lost 2 bases and the J segment 2 bases; nucleotides outside the gene matches: 10. Germline V gene sequence: CDR1 GTSNPN, CDR2 SVGIG (reference sequence). CDR3 length: 17 residues. This CDR3 is CAWSTGREALNTGELFF. CDR3 nucleotide sequence: TGTGCCTGGAGTACCGGGCGGGAGGCCCTCAACACCGGGGAGCTGTTTTTT.

Here the CDR3 reads CASRNTGELFF. Here the CDR3 DNA reads TGCGCCAGCAGGAACACCGGGGAGCTGTTTTTT. The gene calls are TRBV5-1 and TRBJ2-2; D remains unclear. Trimming removed 5 bases from V and 1 base from J, with 0 bases in between. Germline V CDR1 and CDR2: SGHRS, YFSETQ. The CDR3 runs to 11 residues.

V usage is TRBV6-5 and J usage is TRBJ2-5; the D call may be TRBD1 or TRBD2 (5 bases each). There are 13 residues in the CDR3. Germline V gene sequence: CDR1 MNHEY, CDR2 SVGAGI. Trimming took off 4 bases at V and 7 bases at J, with 13 bases between the two ends. CDR3 DNA: TGTGCCAGCAGTTCCACGGGGCCGGGGACCCAGTACTTC. This codes for CASSSTGPGTQYF.

This clone is classed as medium-sized. The genes are TRBV6-4 and TRBJ2-1; 11 nucleotides line up with TRBD2. This CDR3 contains 13 residues. Germline V gene data show CDR1 as MRHNA and CDR2 as SNTAGT. Unmatched junction bases numbered 0, after V lost 5 bases and J lost 6 bases. The DNA for the CDR3 is TGTGCCAGCAGTACTAGCGGGAGCAATGAGCAGTTCTTC. Translated: CASSTSGSNEQFF.

The chain has TRBV7-3 and TRBJ2-1; D is perhaps TRBD2 (6 bases). Germline CDR1 SGHTA, CDR2 FQGTGA. The CDR3 consists of 13 residues. Trimming stripped 6 bases from V and 6 bases from J, with 12 bases between. The CDR3 coding sequence is TGTGCCAGCAGTTCACTAGCTTCCAATGAGCAGTTCTTC. Its protein is CASSSLASNEQFF.

The chain employs TRBV7-2 and TRBJ2-1; the D is unclear. The V end was cut by 1 base, the J end by 3 bases, with 7 bases between. Germline V lookup: CDR1 SGHTA, CDR2 FQGNSA. The CDR3 contains 14 residues. CDR3 sequence (DNA): TGTGCCAGCAGCTTAGGAGCCATCTACAATGAGCAGTTCTTC. It yields the protein CASSLGAIYNEQFF. Based on the CDR3 plus reference TRBV7-2 and TRBJ2-1, the full variable domain is GAGVSQSPSNKVTEKGKDVELRCDPISGHTALYWYRQSLGQGLEFLIYFQGNSAPDKSGLPSDRFSAERTGGSVSTLTIQRTQQEDSAVYLCASSLGAIYNEQFFGPGTRLTVL.

V usage is TRBV2 and J usage is TRBJ1-6; TRBD1 matches 7 bases. The germline gives CDR1 SNHLY, CDR2 FYNNEI. The J segment lost 10 bases and the V segment lost 6 bases, leaving 9 bases of the junction unmatched. The CDR3 runs to 14 residues. The CDR3 sequence is CASSRTGEGSPLHF. CDR3 coding DNA: TGTGCCAGCAGCCGCACAGGGGAAGGCTCACCCCTCCACTTT.

Remarks on this clone: One end of the junction varies from germline; a read error may be responsible. This chain uses TRBV6-1 with TRBJ2-1, with 10 bases identical to TRBD2. This CDR3 is 17 amino acids long. The germline CDR1 and CDR2 sequences are MNHNS and SASEGT. The CDR3 here is CASSESKKLAGYSEQFF. The CDR3 DNA is TGTGCCAGCAGTGAAAGTAAGAAACTAGCGGGATACAGTGAGCAGTTCTTC.

This chain joins TRBV7-2 and TRBJ2-7; 7 bases agree with TRBD1. The V gene end was trimmed by 6 bases and the J gene end by 4 bases; junction bases not matched to a gene: 24. The CDR3 covers 19 residues. The germline V gene has CDR1 SGHTA and CDR2 FQGNSA. CDR3 bases: TGTGCCAGCAGTCCCGGACAGGCCAGTTTCGTTCGTGCCAATTACGAGCAGTACTTC. The encoded protein is CASSPGQASFVRANYEQYF.

V usage is TRBV5-4 and J usage is TRBJ2-3; 8 bases fit TRBD1. The V gene end was trimmed by 0 bases and the J gene end by 2 bases; junction bases not matched to a gene: 2. CDR3 length: 15 residues. Germline V CDR1 and CDR2: SGHNT, YYREEE (reference sequence). DNA of the CDR3: TGTGCCAGCAGCTTGGGGACAGGGCACACAGATACGCAGTATTTT. This encodes CASSLGTGHTDTQYF.

The CDR3 here is CASSVREGVDTQYF. In DNA form, the CDR3 reads TGTGCCAGCAGTGTCCGGGAAGGGGTAGATACGCAGTATTTT. The chain has TRBV27 and TRBJ2-3; either TRBD1 or TRBD2 may supply D (5 bases each). Deletions cut 5 bases from V and 5 bases from J, with 14 bases between. The germline V gene has CDR1 MNHEY and CDR2 SMNVEV (reference sequence). The CDR3 has 14 amino acids.

J is TRBJ1-3 and V is TRBV30; no firm D call. The germline CDR1 and CDR2 sequences are GTSNPN and SVGIG (reference sequence). This CDR3 is built from 13 residues. V lost 0 bases and J 4 bases, leaving 7 bases between the germline ends. The CDR3 spells CAWSVPVGNTIYF. In DNA form, the CDR3 reads TGTGCCTGGAGTGTACCTGTGGGAAACACCATATATTTT.

The rearrangement links TRBV4-2 to TRBJ2-1; 8 bases line up with TRBD2. This CDR3 has 16 amino acids. Germline V CDR1 and CDR2: LGHNA, YNFKEQ. J was trimmed by 3 bases and V by 0 bases; bases with no gene match: 4. CDR3 nucleotide sequence: TGTGCCAGCAGCCAAGATTACAGCGGGGGCTACAATGAGCAGTTCTTC. Translation: CASSQDYSGGYNEQFF.

J is TRBJ1-3 and V is TRBV5-1; unclear D gene. The CDR3 runs to 14 residues. V lost 4 bases and J lost 0, with 8 bases in between. Germline V CDR1 and CDR2: SGHRS, YFSETQ. The CDR3 DNA is TGCGCCAGCAGCGGAAGGAGCTCTGGAAACACCATATATTTT. Translation gives CASSGRSSGNTIYF.

The chain recombines TRBV28 with TRBJ1-2, with D uncertain. Trimming took off 2 bases at V and 4 bases at J, with 8 bases between the two ends. Germline V CDR1 and CDR2: MDHEN, SYDVKM. This CDR3 comprises 13 residues. The CDR3 loop reads CASSLVVSYGYTF. As DNA, the CDR3 is TGTGCCAGCAGTTTAGTTGTTAGCTATGGCTACACCTTC.

This rearrangement joins TRBV7-2 to TRBJ2-7; 10 positions agree with TRBD2. Germline loops: CDR1 SGHTA, CDR2 FQGNSA. The CDR3 is 15 amino acids. V lost 4 bases to trimming and J lost 3 bases; unmatched junction nucleotides: 6. The CDR3 here is CASSYQAGGYYEQYF. The CDR3 nucleotides are TGTGCCAGCAGCTACCAAGCGGGAGGGTACTACGAGCAGTACTTC.

The chain is built from TRBV7-9 and TRBJ1-2, with D possibly matching TRBD1 (6 bases). The CDR3 covers 14 residues. Germline lookup yields CDR1 SEHNR and CDR2 FQNEAQ (reference sequence). Trimming shortened V by 1 base and J by 4 bases, and 10 bases separated the two germline ends. CDR3 in DNA: TGTGCCAGCAGCTTAGGTCAAGGGGGCTATGGCTACACCTTC. It specifies CASSLGQGGYGYTF.

The CDR3, as DNA: TGCGCCAGCAGTGAGGAGGCGAACACTGAAGCTTTCTTT. This gives the protein CASSEEANTEAFF. This chain connects TRBV10-1 to TRBJ1-1; D is ambiguous. CDR1 and CDR2 (germline): WNHNN, SYGVQD (reference sequence). This CDR3 has 13 amino acids. V was pared by 2 bases and J by 1 base, with 5 bases between.